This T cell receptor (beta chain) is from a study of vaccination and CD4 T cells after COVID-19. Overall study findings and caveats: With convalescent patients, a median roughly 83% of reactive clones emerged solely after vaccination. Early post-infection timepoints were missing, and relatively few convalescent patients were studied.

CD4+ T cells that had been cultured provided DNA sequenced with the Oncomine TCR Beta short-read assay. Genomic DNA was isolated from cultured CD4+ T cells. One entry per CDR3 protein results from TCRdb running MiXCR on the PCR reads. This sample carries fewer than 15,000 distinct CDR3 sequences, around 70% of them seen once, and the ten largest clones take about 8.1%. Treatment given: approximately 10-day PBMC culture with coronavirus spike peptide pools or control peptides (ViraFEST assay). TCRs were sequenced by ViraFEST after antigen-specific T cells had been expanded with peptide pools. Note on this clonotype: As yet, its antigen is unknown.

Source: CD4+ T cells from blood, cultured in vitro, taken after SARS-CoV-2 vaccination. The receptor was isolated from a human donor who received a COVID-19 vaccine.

The CDR3, as DNA: TGTGCCAGCAGCCTCAGGACGGCGAGCTATGGCTACACCTTC. Protein: CASSLRTASYGYTF. V gene TRBV6-2 or TRBV6-3 combines with J gene TRBJ1-2; D remains unclear. This CDR3 spans 14 amino acids. V gave up 6 bases and J gave up 4 bases, with 15 bases separating them. Germline lookup yields CDR1 MNHEY and CDR2 SVGEGT.